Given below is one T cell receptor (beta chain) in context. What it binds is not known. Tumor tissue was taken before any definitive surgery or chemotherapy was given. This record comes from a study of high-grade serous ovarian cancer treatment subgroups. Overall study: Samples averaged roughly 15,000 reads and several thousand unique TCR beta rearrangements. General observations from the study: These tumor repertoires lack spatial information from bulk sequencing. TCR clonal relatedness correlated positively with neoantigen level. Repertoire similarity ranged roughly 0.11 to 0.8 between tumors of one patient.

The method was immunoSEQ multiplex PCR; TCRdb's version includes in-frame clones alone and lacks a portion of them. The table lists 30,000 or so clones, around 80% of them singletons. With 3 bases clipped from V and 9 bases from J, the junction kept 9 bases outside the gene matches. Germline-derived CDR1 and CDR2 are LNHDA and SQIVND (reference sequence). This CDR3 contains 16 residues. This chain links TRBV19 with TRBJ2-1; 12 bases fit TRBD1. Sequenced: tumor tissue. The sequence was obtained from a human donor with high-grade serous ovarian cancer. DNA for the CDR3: TGTGCCAGTAGTATTCTCCCGGGACAGGGGGCGGTTGAGCAGTTCTTC. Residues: CASSILPGQGAVEQFF.